This TCR beta chain was profiled in a study of a mutant IDH1 vaccine in newly diagnosed glioma. This table comes from immunoSEQ multiplex PCR, and its TCRdb copy is limited to in-frame clones, with some not included. The sample yields tens of thousands of clones, approximately 91% seen once. Time point noted: baseline, week 1 (first vaccination visit). The treatment was: pre-vaccination baseline after standard-of-care therapy. Germline CDR1 reads GTSNPN; CDR2 reads SVGIG (reference sequence). This CDR3 is built from 13 residues. This clone occurred once. V usage is TRBV30 and J usage is TRBJ1-3; D remains ambiguous. The sequence derives from a man aged 25-45 years with glioma. This specimen consisted of PBMCs, obtained from a glioma patient treated with radiotherapy, temozolomide or both. The CDR3 DNA reads TGTGCGGGGAGGCCGAGTGGTGGAAACACCATATATTTT. It translates to CAGRPSGGNTIYF.